The 14 T cell receptor beta chains below all came from one sample that was sequenced in a study of T cells in Graves' hyperthyroidism and ophthalmopathy. The TCR beta CDR3 regions underwent amplification using RNA transcripts as the source. The HTBI primer set was used in a first-round RT-PCR of the TCR CDR3. TCRdb analysed the multiplex PCR reads with MiXCR anew, one entry per CDR3 protein. The sample records some 740,000 distinct CDR3 sequences, around 15% being singletons. Sequencing was done on a sample of blood. These receptors came from a woman between 18 and 29 years old with Graves' hyperthyroidism.

This chain connects TRBV19 to TRBJ2-1; D unresolved. CDR1 and CDR2 (germline): LNHDA, SQIVND (reference sequence). This CDR3 contains 14 residues. The V end was cut by 5 bases, the J end by 5 bases, with 13 bases between. CDR3 bases: TGTGCCAGTAGTGGGGTCGGTTTCGACAATGAGCAGTTCTTC. Its translation: CASSGVGFDNEQFF.

The table lists this clonotype with a few counts. This chain links TRBV5-8 with TRBJ2-7; D gene unclear. The CDR3 has 16 amino acids. CDR1 is SGHTS, CDR2 YDEGEE, per germline. The V and J ends lost 4 bases and 5 bases respectively, with 22 bases between them. CDR3 nucleotides: TGTGCCAGCAGCCGCTTCCCCTCAGGAGTTGATAACGAGCAGTACTTC. It codes for CASSRFPSGVDNEQYF.

The chain carries TRBV7-8 and TRBJ2-3; perhaps TRBD2 as D (5 bases). Per germline, CDR1 SGHVS and CDR2 FQNEAQ. The V and J ends lost 5 bases and 6 bases respectively, with 15 bases between them. The CDR3 sequence is 14 residues long. CDR3: CASSLWELGDTQYF. In DNA form, the CDR3 reads TGTGCCAGCAGCCTATGGGAGTTGGGGGATACGCAGTATTTT.

This clonotype has at least ten counts. V and J are TRBV11-2 and TRBJ2-1; D gene unclear. V gave up 1 base and J gave up 4 bases, with 11 bases separating them. The length of the CDR3 is 15 residues. In germline, CDR1 is SGHAT, CDR2 FQNNGV. CDR3 region: CASSLGGSNYNEQFF. In DNA form, the CDR3 reads TGTGCCAGCAGCTTAGGGGGATCCAATTACAATGAGCAGTTCTTC. The full variable domain, rest sourced from reference TRBV11-2 and TRBJ2-1, is EAGVAQSPRYKIIEKRQSVAFWCNPISGHATLYWYQQILGQGPKLLIQFQNNGVVDDSQLPKDRFSAERLKGVDSTLKIQPAKLEDSAVYLCASSLGGSNYNEQFFGPGTRLTVL.

A few counts support this clonotype. This chain uses TRBV15 with TRBJ2-7, with 9 bases aligning to TRBD2. From germline, CDR1 is LNHNV and CDR2 YYDKDF (reference sequence). There are 15 residues in the CDR3. The V segment lost 3 bases and the J segment 4 bases; nucleotides outside the gene matches: 7. The CDR3 coding sequence is TGTGCCACCAGCAGGGTACTAGCGGGCTTATACGAGCAGTACTTC. Translation: CATSRVLAGLYEQYF. The full variable domain, in which reference TRBV15 and TRBJ2-7 provide the parts outside the CDR3, is DAMVIQNPRYQVTQFGKPVTLSCSQTLNHNVMYWYQQKSSQAPKLLFHYYDKDFNNEADTPDNFQSRRPNTSFCFLDIRSPGLGDTAMYLCATSRVLAGLYEQYFGPGTRLTVT.

This clonotype was seen repeatedly, ten times or more. This chain joins TRBV5-1 and TRBJ2-1, with D unclear. This CDR3 comprises 12 residues. Trimming shortened V by 0 bases and J by 10 bases, and 8 bases separated the two germline ends. Germline V lookup: CDR1 SGHRS, CDR2 YFSETQ. As DNA, the CDR3 is TGCGCCAGCAGCTTGGCCGCTGAAGAGCAGTTCTTC. Amino acid sequence: CASSLAAEEQFF.

The chain employs TRBV6-1 and TRBJ2-1; 7 bases map to TRBD2. The germline V gene has CDR1 MNHNS and CDR2 SASEGT. There are 17 residues in the CDR3. The V segment lost 5 bases and the J segment 0 bases; nucleotides outside the gene matches: 10. Here the CDR3 reads CASSRPRSGTSYNEQFF. CDR3 in DNA: TGTGCCAGCAGTCGACCTCGAAGCGGGACCTCCTACAATGAGCAGTTCTTC.

This clonotype was observed many times. The chain carries TRBV7-9 and TRBJ2-1, with 12 bases that match TRBD2. CDR1 SEHNR and CDR2 FQNEAQ come from the germline V gene (reference sequence). V was clipped by 6 bases and J by 6 bases; unmatched bases: 6. The CDR3 has 15 residues. The CDR3 DNA sequence: TGTGCCAGCAGATCCGGGACTAGCGGGTTCAATGAGCAGTTCTTC. This sequence encodes CASRSGTSGFNEQFF.

This clonotype came up many times. The V and J genes are TRBV12-3 or TRBV12-4 and TRBJ2-7; the D gene is possibly TRBD1 (6 bases). Deletions cut 7 bases from V and 6 bases from J, with 19 bases between. The CDR3 extends over 14 amino acids. CDR3 bases: TGTGCCAGCAAAAATTGGGCAGGGGATGTCGAGCAGTACTTC. This gives the protein CASKNWAGDVEQYF.

This clonotype occurred many times. The gene calls are TRBV7-8 and TRBJ1-3; TRBD1 aligns across 7 bases. The CDR3 is 15 amino acids. Germline assignment: CDR1 SGHVS and CDR2 FQNEAQ. The V gene end was trimmed by 5 bases and the J gene end by 2 bases; junction bases not matched to a gene: 6. This CDR3 is CASSRQGVAGNTIYF. The CDR3 coding sequence is TGTGCCAGCAGCCGACAGGGTGTGGCTGGAAACACCATATATTTT. Using reference TRBV7-8 and TRBJ1-3 for the parts outside the CDR3, the full variable domain is GAGVSQSPRYKVAKRGQDVALRCDPISGHVSLFWYQQALGQGPEFLTYFQNEAQLDKSGLPSDRFFAERPEGSVSTLKIQRTQQEDSAVYLCASSRQGVAGNTIYFGEGSWLTVV.

This clonotype was observed at least ten times. V gene TRBV29-1 combines with J gene TRBJ2-1; D unresolved. V dropped 7 bases and J dropped 4 bases, with 8 bases sitting between them. Germline CDR1 and CDR2: SQVTM and ANQGSEA. This CDR3 spans 11 amino acids. The CDR3 region has the DNA TGCAGCGCTGATACTTACAATGAGCAGTTCTTC. Its translation is CSADTYNEQFF.

This clonotype was found many times. The chain employs TRBV20-1 and TRBJ2-7; 9 nucleotides match TRBD1. The CDR3 spans 18 residues. Germline CDR1 and CDR2: DFQATT and SNEGSKA (reference sequence). The junction had 17 bases not matched to a gene; V was cut back by 3 bases and J by 2 bases. The CDR3: CSASGSRDRDLRTYEQYF. The CDR3 DNA reads TGCAGTGCTAGCGGGTCCCGGGACAGGGATTTAAGGACCTACGAGCAGTACTTC.

In this sample, this clonotype turned up many times. This rearrangement joins TRBV28 to TRBJ1-1; 8 positions match TRBD1. The CDR3 is made up of 14 amino acids. V shed 6 bases and J 5 bases; nucleotides not matched to a gene: 8. In germline, CDR1 is MDHEN, CDR2 SYDVKM. The CDR3 DNA follows: TGTGCCAGCAGAACCACAGGGGGAAGGACTGAAGCTTTCTTT. Translation: CASRTTGGRTEAFF.

This clonotype has only a few counts. A read error is likely, as this CDR3 ends without the conserved phenylalanine or tryptophan. The gene calls are TRBV28 and TRBJ1-5, with D perhaps matching TRBD1 (6 bases). Trimming pared 6 bases from V and 0 bases from J, leaving 24 bases between. Per the germline V gene, CDR1 is MDHEN and CDR2 is SYDVKM. The CDR3 is 19 residues long. The CDR3 loop is CASSKTFPDSANSNQPQHL. The CDR3 DNA is TGTGCCAGCAGCAAAACCTTCCCGGACAGCGCAAATAGCAATCAGCCCCAGCATCTT.